The 22 T cell receptor beta chains below come from one sample, sequenced in a study of identical twins. TCRdb fed the 5' RACE reads into MiXCR, producing one record per CDR3 protein. The data hold some 97,000 distinct CDR3 sequences, with around 5.5% observed a single time. The sequenced sample was memory T cells sorted from blood. These TCRs come from a woman aged 45-65 years in good health.

The table lists this clonotype with many counts. The rearrangement links TRBV7-8 to TRBJ2-1; TRBD2 aligns across 7 bases. The V segment lost 4 bases and the J segment 12 bases; nucleotides outside the gene matches: 12. This CDR3 has 14 residues. Germline CDR1 is SGHVS and CDR2 is FQNEAQ. The CDR3, as DNA: TGTGCCAGCAGCTCCCTCCGCGCCGGGAGGAGGCAGTTCTTC. Encoded protein: CASSSLRAGRRQFF. The variable domain in full, completed from reference TRBV7-8 and TRBJ2-1, reads GAGVSQSPRYKVAKRGQDVALRCDPISGHVSLFWYQQALGQGPEFLTYFQNEAQLDKSGLPSDRFFAERPEGSVSTLKIQRTQQEDSAVYLCASSSLRAGRRQFFGPGTRLTVL.

This clonotype was counted ten times or more. V usage is TRBV19 and J usage is TRBJ1-5; D remains ambiguous. Germline V CDR1 and CDR2: LNHDA, SQIVND (reference sequence). The CDR3 loop spans 12 amino acids. Trimming pared 7 bases from V and 3 bases from J, leaving 7 bases between. CDR3 residues: CASNDPNQPQHF. The CDR3 DNA follows: TGTGCCAGTAATGACCCCAATCAGCCCCAGCATTTT.

The gene calls are TRBV20-1 and TRBJ2-3; D possibly matches TRBD1 or TRBD2 (5 bases each). CDR1 DFQATT and CDR2 SNEGSKA come from the germline V gene (reference sequence). The ends were cut back, 3 bases at V and 6 bases at J, with 16 bases in the middle. The length of the CDR3 is 14 residues. The CDR3 loop is CSASPGGMGDTQYF. DNA for the CDR3: TGCAGTGCTAGCCCTGGGGGTATGGGGGATACGCAGTATTTT.

This clonotype has ten or more counts. The junction does not match germline at one end; this may be a read error. CDR3 nucleotide sequence: TGTGCCAGCAGCCACAGTCGGAACCCCGGGGAGCTGTTTTTT. The encoded protein is CASSHSRNPGELFF. The rearrangement uses TRBV14 and TRBJ2-2, with D hard to call. Germline V lookup: CDR1 SGHDN, CDR2 FVKESK. The CDR3 has 14 amino acids.

This clonotype was detected many times. The CDR3 DNA is TGTGCCAGCAGTTTTCGGCAGGGTGCAGATACGCAGTATTTT. This translates into CASSFRQGADTQYF. The V and J genes are TRBV12-3 or TRBV12-4 and TRBJ2-3, with D possibly matching TRBD1 (5 bases). Trimming pared 3 bases from V and 4 bases from J, leaving 11 bases between. This CDR3 region has 14 residues.

This clonotype showed up just a few times. The rearrangement joins TRBV25-1 to TRBJ2-3; 9 bases fit TRBD1. The CDR3 extends over 15 amino acids. Germline CDR1 reads MGHDK; CDR2 reads SYGVNS. V lost 7 bases and J lost 0; bases outside the gene matches: 5. DNA of the CDR3: TGTGCCAGCAAGCTACAGGGGGCTAGCACAGATACGCAGTATTTT. It encodes CASKLQGASTDTQYF.

This clonotype showed up many times. V and J are TRBV7-2 and TRBJ1-1; D call uncertain. V lost 6 bases and J lost 2, with 16 bases in between. Germline V gives CDR1 SGHTA, CDR2 FQGNSA. CDR3 size: 15 residues. The CDR3: CASSSLHKPNTEAFF. CDR3 bases: TGTGCCAGCAGTTCCCTACATAAACCTAACACTGAAGCTTTCTTT.

This clonotype was seen at least ten times. The rearrangement uses TRBV12-3 or TRBV12-4 and TRBJ1-2, with D unresolved. This CDR3 spans 11 amino acids. V lost 4 bases and J 2 bases, leaving 2 bases between the germline ends. The CDR3: CASSWNYGYTF. The CDR3 DNA is TGTGCCAGCAGTTGGAACTATGGCTACACCTTC.

This clonotype was seen many times. The chain carries TRBV10-3 and TRBJ2-5; tentatively, D is TRBD1 (5 bases). Trimming took 10 bases from V and 5 from J, leaving 14 bases between them. The CDR3 totals 12 residues. Per the germline V gene, CDR1 is ENHRY and CDR2 is SYGVKD. This chain's CDR3 is CATTQGRETQYF. For the CDR3, the DNA is TGTGCCACGACCCAGGGAAGGGAGACCCAGTACTTC.

A remark on this clonotype: One base away lies a much larger clone, so this may be a sequencing read error. CDR3 in amino acids: CASGTTSNTGELFF. The CDR3 region has the DNA TGCGCCAGCGGCACGACATCGAACACCGGGGAGCTGTTTTTT. The chain uses TRBV5-1 and TRBJ2-2, with D unresolved. With 7 bases removed from V and 0 bases from J, the gap between germline ends came to 10 bases. The CDR3 totals 14 residues. Per the germline V gene, CDR1 is SGHRS and CDR2 is YFSETQ.

This clonotype was detected only a few times. The V and J genes are TRBV20-1 and TRBJ1-1; D is unresolved. The ends were cut back, 2 bases at V and 9 bases at J, with 19 bases in the middle. The CDR3 runs to 14 residues. Germline V lookup: CDR1 DFQATT, CDR2 SNEGSKA (reference sequence). CDR3 nucleotide sequence: TGCAGTGCTAGAAAGTTCCACCGAAGGGATCAAGCTTTCTTT. This sequence encodes CSARKFHRRDQAFF.

This chain uses TRBV3-1 with TRBJ2-5, with D perhaps TRBD1 or TRBD2 (5 bases each). Germline CDR1 is LGHDT and CDR2 is YNNKEL (reference sequence). The length of the CDR3 is 12 residues. Trimming removed 3 bases at V and 12 bases at J, with 14 bases between. The CDR3 nucleotides are TGTGCCAGCAGCCAGGTCCGGGACCTGAAGTACTTC. This gives the protein CASSQVRDLKYF.

Turning to this clonotype: This could be a read error, since a much larger clone is one nucleotide away. V gene TRBV27 combines with J gene TRBJ1-2; the D gene is possibly TRBD1 (6 bases). This CDR3 is built from 15 residues. Per the germline V gene, CDR1 is MNHEY and CDR2 is SMNVEV (reference sequence). Trimming stripped 5 bases from V and 7 bases from J, with 20 bases between. CDR3 DNA sequence: TGTGCCAGCAGTCCCTTTTCTACAGGGCGATTTGGCTACACCTTC. Translating it yields CASSPFSTGRFGYTF.

This clonotype came up many times. V gene TRBV9 combines with J gene TRBJ2-4; D is unclear. CDR1 SGDLS and CDR2 YYNGEE come from the germline V gene. The V and J ends lost 0 bases and 5 bases respectively, with 15 bases between them. The CDR3 runs to 16 residues. The CDR3 nucleotides are TGTGCCAGCAGCGTAGGGTTCAGGAGTTTCGAAAACATTCAGTACTTC. Its protein product is CASSVGFRSFENIQYF.

This clonotype was picked up many times. The V and J genes are TRBV5-1 and TRBJ1-4, with 9 bases identical to TRBD1. Germline trimming cut 4 bases from V and 6 bases from J; bases unmatched to any gene: 7. The CDR3 runs 15 residues. Looked up from germline, CDR1 is SGHRS and CDR2 is YFSETQ. The DNA of the CDR3 is TGCGCCAGCAGCCCCCAGAGGACAGGGGATGAAAAACTGTTTTTT. Residues: CASSPQRTGDEKLFF.

This clonotype was observed many times. V is TRBV20-1 and J is TRBJ1-4; D is possibly TRBD1 (5 bases). The CDR3 extends over 16 amino acids. The germline CDR1 and CDR2 sequences are DFQATT and SNEGSKA (reference sequence). Trimming cost V 3 bases and J 6 bases, with 20 bases left between them. The CDR3 DNA reads TGCAGTGCTAGGTCCTTGGGGCAGGCGCGAGATGAAAAACTGTTTTTT. It encodes CSARSLGQARDEKLFF.

This clonotype was seen repeatedly, ten times or more. The chain has TRBV5-1 and TRBJ1-3; D gene unclear. Germline loops: CDR1 SGHRS, CDR2 YFSETQ. This CDR3 comprises 13 residues. Trimming shortened V by 7 bases and J by 1 base, and 9 bases separated the two germline ends. The CDR3 coding sequence is TGCGCCAGCTCCGCGAATTCTGGAAACACCATATATTTT. Amino acid sequence: CASSANSGNTIYF.

The sample holds many counts of this clonotype. This sequence joins TRBV5-1 and TRBJ1-1, with D unresolved. V gave up 0 bases and J gave up 5 bases, with 11 bases separating them. Germline V gene sequence: CDR1 SGHRS, CDR2 YFSETQ. The CDR3 is 14 residues long. DNA for the CDR3: TGCGCCAGCAGCTTGGCCAACCTGGGGACTGAAGCTTTCTTT. Protein: CASSLANLGTEAFF.

This clonotype has just a few counts. The CDR3 region has the DNA TGCGCCAGCAGCCTGTCCGGGACAGGGGGAAATGAGCAGTTCTTC. Translating gives CASSLSGTGGNEQFF. The rearrangement links TRBV5-1 to TRBJ2-1; 11 nucleotides align to TRBD1. Germline V CDR1 and CDR2: SGHRS, YFSETQ. The V segment lost 4 bases and the J segment 7 bases; nucleotides outside the gene matches: 7. The CDR3 is 15 residues long. Full variable domain (remainder filled in from reference TRBV5-1 and TRBJ2-1): KAGVTQTPRYLIKTRGQQVTLSCSPISGHRSVSWYQQTPGQGLQFLFEYFSETQRNKGNFPGRFSGRQFSNSRSEMNVSTLELGDSALYLCASSLSGTGGNEQFFGPGTRLTVL.

This clonotype occurred many times. The V gene is TRBV20-1, the J gene TRBJ2-3, with no clear D. The CDR3 runs 16 residues. The germline V gene has CDR1 DFQATT and CDR2 SNEGSKA (reference sequence). Between the trimmed V and J ends, which lost 3 bases and 0 bases, there was a span of 16 bases. In DNA, the CDR3 is TGCAGTGCTAGTTCCCTCTCAACTGGTAGCACAGATACGCAGTATTTT. It yields the protein CSASSLSTGSTDTQYF.

This clonotype came up many times. The CDR3 nucleotides are TGCAGCGTAGCTACAGGGAACTATGGCTACACCTTC. Translated, it gives CSVATGNYGYTF. This chain joins TRBV29-1 and TRBJ1-2; perhaps TRBD1 as D (6 bases). Germline-derived CDR1 and CDR2 are SQVTM and ANQGSEA. Trimming stripped 6 bases from V and 2 bases from J, with 10 bases between. This CDR3 region has 12 residues.

This clonotype was counted ten times or more. This chain connects TRBV12-3 or TRBV12-4 to TRBJ1-1; D not resolved. This CDR3 is built from 13 residues. V lost 6 bases, J lost 8 bases, and 16 bases lay in between. CDR3 DNA: TGTGCCAGCAGCCGCTTCGTGACCGGGGAAGCTTTCTTT. Protein sequence: CASSRFVTGEAFF.